Below, 25 T cell receptor beta chains from the same sample are listed, as sequenced in a study of immune evolution from preneoplasia to lung adenocarcinoma. The table came from immunoSEQ multiplex PCR; TCRdb's copy has only in-frame clones and leaves some out. Among 3,700 or so clones listed, 77% were seen once. Sequenced material: FFPE adjacent normal lung tissue. These receptors came from a person aged 55-85 years with lung adenocarcinoma.

This clone was seen more than once but under ten times. The V and J genes are TRBV4-1 and TRBJ1-2; 12 bases map to TRBD1. V was clipped by 1 base and J by 7 bases; unmatched bases: 4. Germline V lookup: CDR1 MGHRA, CDR2 YSYEKL. The CDR3 length is 15 residues. In DNA form, the CDR3 reads TGCGCCAGCAGCCAAGGTGGGACAGGGGGCTTTGGCTACACCTTC. Residues: CASSQGGTGGFGYTF.

The chain combines TRBV19 with TRBJ1-2; unclear D gene. Looked up from germline, CDR1 is LNHDA and CDR2 is SQIVND (reference sequence). The ends were cut back, 1 base at V and 8 bases at J, with 8 bases in the middle. This CDR3 region has 12 residues. The CDR3 DNA follows: TGTGCCAGTAGTATAGGGAATTCGGGCTACACCTTC. Protein: CASSIGNSGYTF.

V and J are TRBV6-6 and TRBJ2-7; D not resolved. Germline values: CDR1 MNHNY, CDR2 SVGAGI (reference sequence). The CDR3 length is 12 residues. V lost 6 bases and J 3 bases, leaving 9 bases between the germline ends. CDR3 in DNA: TGTGCCAGCAGCCAAACCAACTACGAGCAGTACTTC. This sequence encodes CASSQTNYEQYF.

The chain recombines TRBV11-2 with TRBJ2-3, with 10 bases fitting TRBD1. V lost 3 bases, J lost 4 bases, and 7 bases stayed unmatched. Germline V gene lookup returns CDR1 SGHAT and CDR2 FQNNGV. CDR3 size: 16 residues. CDR3 coding DNA: TGTGCCAGCAGCTTGTGGACGACAGGGGGCGCAGATACGCAGTATTTT. Its translation: CASSLWTTGGADTQYF.

The rearrangement links TRBV30 to TRBJ1-4; tentatively, D is TRBD1 (6 bases). Germline CDR1 reads GTSNPN; CDR2 reads SVGIG (reference sequence). CDR3 length equals 14 residues. Trimming left V 4 bases short and J 0 bases short, with 9 bases between. CDR3 nucleotides: TGTGCCTGGACCCGGACAGCAACTAATGAAAAACTGTTTTTT. Translated: CAWTRTATNEKLFF. The entire variable domain, with the rest obtained from reference TRBV30 and TRBJ1-4, is as follows: SQTIHQWPATLVQPVGSPLSLECTVEGTSNPNLYWYRQAAGRGLQLLFYSVGIGQISSEVPQNLSASRPQDRQFILSSKKLLLSDSGFYLCAWTRTATNEKLFFGSGTQLSVL.

The genes are TRBV10-1 and TRBJ2-1; D is undetermined. The V end lost 1 base, the J end lost 10 bases, and 11 bases lay between the germline ends. CDR1 and CDR2 (germline): WNHNN, SYGVQD (reference sequence). The CDR3 runs to 13 residues. This CDR3 reads CASSEFQVGEQFF. The CDR3 coding sequence is TGCGCCAGCAGTGAGTTCCAGGTTGGCGAGCAGTTCTTC.

The chain recombines TRBV7-9 with TRBJ1-1; D is undetermined. Trimming removed 8 bases at V and 4 bases at J, with 14 bases between. The germline V gene has CDR1 SEHNR and CDR2 FQNEAQ (reference sequence). This CDR3 comprises 13 residues. The CDR3 bases are TGTGCCAGCGTTCCTGGGCTCGGCACTGAAGCTTTCTTT. This sequence encodes CASVPGLGTEAFF.

The V gene is TRBV6-4, the J gene TRBJ2-2; 7 bases are a match to TRBD1. Trimming removed 0 bases from V and 3 bases from J; junction bases left unmatched: 1. The CDR3 is 15 residues long. From germline, CDR1 is MRHNA and CDR2 SNTAGT. This chain's CDR3 is CASSDSGQHTGELFF. In DNA, the CDR3 is TGTGCCAGCAGTGACTCGGGACAGCACACCGGGGAGCTGTTTTTT.

The chain combines TRBV2 with TRBJ2-7; the match to TRBD1 covers 10 bases. V shed 7 bases, J shed 0 bases, and the junction held 6 bases outside the gene matches. This CDR3 is 15 amino acids long. Germline CDR1 SNHLY, CDR2 FYNNEI. The CDR3 bases are TGTGCCAGCACGCCCAGGGACAGGGGCTCCTACGAGCAGTACTTC. Residues: CASTPRDRGSYEQYF.

This clone showed up just once. In DNA, the CDR3 is TGTGCCAGCGGAACTGGGGAGTATACGCAGTATTTT. Its protein product is CASGTGEYTQYF. The rearrangement uses TRBV6-5 and TRBJ2-3, with D maybe TRBD2 (5 bases). V was trimmed by 8 bases and J by 7 bases, leaving 13 bases between them. The CDR3 has 12 amino acids. The germline CDR1 and CDR2 sequences are MNHEY and SVGAGI.

The chain carries TRBV28 and TRBJ1-2, with 7 bases matching TRBD1. Germline values: CDR1 MDHEN, CDR2 SYDVKM. Trimming cost V 10 bases and J 1 base; bases outside gene matches: 9. The CDR3 covers 14 residues. CDR3 sequence (DNA): TGTGCCATTTCACAGGGGTCCCATAACTATGGCTACACCTTC. It encodes CAISQGSHNYGYTF.

The V and J genes are TRBV28 and TRBJ1-3; 9 bases fit TRBD1. Germline-derived CDR1 and CDR2 are MDHEN and SYDVKM. The CDR3 covers 15 residues. The J segment lost 6 bases and the V segment lost 8 bases, leaving 11 bases of the junction unmatched. The CDR3 region is CASLPGTGTENTIYF. CDR3 bases: TGTGCCAGCTTACCCGGGACAGGGACCGAAAACACCATATATTTT.

J is TRBJ1-1 and V is TRBV28; a weak D match, TRBD1 (6 bases). V was cut by 6 bases and J by 3 bases, with 14 bases left in between. Germline CDR1 and CDR2: MDHEN and SYDVKM. The CDR3 is 14 residues long. The CDR3, as DNA: TGTGCCAGCAGACCGGGGGCGCTGGACACTGAAGCTTTCTTT. Translated, it gives CASRPGALDTEAFF. Variable domain in full (rest from reference TRBV28 and TRBJ1-1): DVKVTQSSRYLVKRTGEKVFLECVQDMDHENMFWYRQDPGLGLRLIYFSYDVKMKEKGDIPEGYSVSREKKERFSLILESASTNQTSMYLCASRPGALDTEAFFGQGTRLTVV.

The chain recombines TRBV7-2 with TRBJ2-5; D may be TRBD1 (6 bases). Germline CDR1 is SGHTA and CDR2 is FQGNSA. CDR3 length: 14 residues. Trimming shortened V by 5 bases and J by 4 bases, and 14 bases separated the two germline ends. The CDR3 sequence: CASSPTGFVETQYF. The CDR3 DNA follows: TGTGCCAGCAGCCCCACAGGGTTTGTAGAGACCCAGTACTTC.

The DNA for the CDR3 is TGTGCCAGCAGAAAACGACGCCGGGCCGCGGAAAACATTCAGTACTTC. Its protein is CASRKRRRAAENIQYF. The V call is TRBV28, the J call TRBJ2-4; D remains ambiguous. Per germline, CDR1 MDHEN and CDR2 SYDVKM. Deletions cut 6 bases from V and 5 bases from J, with 20 bases between. CDR3 size: 16 residues.

The V and J genes are TRBV5-4 and TRBJ2-5, with 8 nucleotides matching TRBD2. Germline V gives CDR1 SGHNT, CDR2 YYREEE (reference sequence). The CDR3 is made up of 14 amino acids. J gave up 2 bases and V 3 bases, and 3 bases lay outside the gene matches. DNA for the CDR3: TGTGCCAGCAGCTATGGACTAGCACAAGAGACCCAGTACTTC. Protein sequence: CASSYGLAQETQYF.

This chain joins TRBV5-4 and TRBJ2-2, with 8 bases aligning to TRBD2. In germline, CDR1 is SGHNT, CDR2 YYREEE (reference sequence). The CDR3 is 14 amino acids. V dropped 1 base and J dropped 6; count of bases not matched to a gene: 2. CDR3 amino acids: CASSLHGGAGELFF. The CDR3 DNA is TGTGCCAGCAGCTTGCACGGGGGGGCCGGGGAGCTGTTTTTT.

The J gene is TRBJ2-1, the V gene TRBV5-6; TRBD2 might be the D (5 bases). V dropped 2 bases and J dropped 9 bases, with 6 bases sitting between them. This CDR3 is 11 amino acids long. Germline CDR1 SGHDT, CDR2 YYEEEE. The CDR3: CASSFRGEQFF. The CDR3, as DNA: TGTGCCAGCAGCTTCCGGGGTGAGCAGTTCTTC. The full variable domain, with the rest looked up from reference TRBV5-6 and TRBJ2-1, is DAGVTQSPTHLIKTRGQQVTLRCSPKSGHDTVSWYQQALGQGPQFIFQYYEEEERQRGNFPDRFSGHQFPNYSSELNVNALLLGDSALYLCASSFRGEQFFGPGTRLTVL.

The chain employs TRBV9 and TRBJ2-5; 8 nucleotides line up with TRBD1. The CDR3 extends over 14 amino acids. Trimming took 4 bases from V and 2 from J; bases not matched to a gene: 4. CDR1 and CDR2 (germline): SGDLS, YYNGEE. The DNA for the CDR3 is TGTGCCAGCAGCTTCGGGACAGGACAAGAGACCCAGTACTTC. Amino acids: CASSFGTGQETQYF.

This clone was counted between two and nine times. The sample carries other DNA sequences with the same CDR3. The CDR3 spells CASRTQGGQYF. For the CDR3, the DNA is TGTGCCAGCAGGACACAGGGCGGGCAGTACTTC. The chain has TRBV6-5 and TRBJ2-7; possibly TRBD1 for D (6 bases). CDR3 length equals 11 residues. Deletions cut 6 bases from V and 9 bases from J, with 12 bases between. Germline-derived CDR1 and CDR2 are MNHEY and SVGAGI.

This clone was seen only once. The CDR3 loop reads CASSPGRGNTEAFF. Here the CDR3 DNA reads TGTGCCAGCAGCCCCGGCAGGGGGAACACTGAAGCTTTCTTT. The chain recombines TRBV7-8 with TRBJ1-1, with TRBD1 as a possible D gene (6 bases). V dropped 5 bases and J dropped 1 base, with 11 bases sitting between them. The CDR3 is 14 residues long. Per germline, CDR1 SGHVS and CDR2 FQNEAQ.

V usage is TRBV28 and J usage is TRBJ2-7; TRBD1 agrees at 9 bases. There are 14 residues in the CDR3. The V gene end was trimmed by 5 bases and the J gene end by 5 bases; junction bases not matched to a gene: 7. The germline gives CDR1 MDHEN, CDR2 SYDVKM. CDR3 nucleotide sequence: TGTGCCAGCAGTACCCCGGGACAGGGTAACGAGCAGTACTTC. Its translation is CASSTPGQGNEQYF.

This clone was picked up one time. The chain links TRBV7-9 to TRBJ1-1; D not certain. This CDR3 comprises 15 residues. Germline loops: CDR1 SEHNR, CDR2 FQNEAQ (reference sequence). V lost 1 base to trimming and J lost 5 bases, with 14 bases between them. CDR3 amino acids: CASSLVVGVPTEAFF. The CDR3 DNA follows: TGTGCCAGCAGCTTAGTTGTCGGGGTCCCGACTGAAGCTTTCTTT.

The chain is built from TRBV30 and TRBJ2-2; D gene ambiguous. The CDR3 spans 15 residues. Germline V gives CDR1 GTSNPN, CDR2 SVGIG (reference sequence). The CDR3: CAHMKVGLRTGELFF. The DNA for the CDR3 is TGTGCTCATATGAAGGTGGGGTTACGCACCGGGGAGCTGTTTTTT.

The genes are TRBV5-4 and TRBJ2-3; 8 positions agree with TRBD2. In germline, CDR1 is SGHNT, CDR2 YYREEE (reference sequence). V lost 3 bases and J lost 6; bases outside the gene matches: 3. The length of the CDR3 is 13 residues. CDR3 nucleotide sequence: TGTGCCAGCAGCTCCGGGGGGGCGGATACGCAGTATTTT. It specifies CASSSGGADTQYF.